Below, 12 T cell receptor beta chains from the same sample are listed, as sequenced in a study of CD4 T cells in relation to SARS-CoV-2 and coronaviruses. These receptors' targets are unknown. TCRdb's copy holds only in-frame clones and misses some; the assay was immunoSEQ multiplex PCR. This sample has some 30,000 clones, with about four fifths found just once. The sample comprised memory CD4+ T cells from PBMCs, cultured in vitro. These receptors were obtained from an adult with COVID-19.

This clone was recorded only once. The sample contains more than one DNA sequence encoding this CDR3. The chain joins TRBV20-1 to TRBJ2-1; D unresolved. The CDR3 contains 11 residues. Per germline, CDR1 DFQATT and CDR2 SNEGSKA (reference sequence). V was trimmed by 0 bases and J by 3 bases, leaving 0 bases between them. The CDR3 region is CSARDYNEQFF. The CDR3 nucleotides are TGCAGTGCTAGAGACTACAATGAGCAGTTCTTC.

Concerning this clone: Different DNA sequences within this sample yield the same CDR3. V usage is TRBV5-4 and J usage is TRBJ1-2; D call uncertain. The CDR3 sequence is 12 residues long. V lost 3 bases and J lost 5, with 8 bases in between. Germline V gene lookup returns CDR1 SGHNT and CDR2 YYREEE (reference sequence). The CDR3 reads CASSSDGYGYTF. CDR3 nucleotide sequence: TGTGCCAGCAGCTCGGACGGTTATGGCTACACCTTC.

The chain links TRBV27 to TRBJ2-3; D may match TRBD1 or TRBD2 (5 bases each). CDR1 MNHEY and CDR2 SMNVEV come from the germline V gene (reference sequence). V was cut by 4 bases and J by 2 bases, with 7 bases left in between. The CDR3 contains 13 residues. In nucleotides, the CDR3 is TGTGCCAGCAGTTGGGACCACACAGATACGCAGTATTTT. Translating it yields CASSWDHTDTQYF.

The rearrangement links TRBV18 to TRBJ1-6; 11 bases are a match to TRBD1. The germline V gene encodes CDR1 KGHSH and CDR2 LQKENI. This CDR3 contains 15 residues. Unmatched junction bases numbered 6, after V lost 6 bases and J lost 8 bases. The DNA of the CDR3 is TGTGCCAGCTCTTGGACAGGGGGCGAGGATTCACCCCTCCACTTT. Protein product: CASSWTGGEDSPLHF. Full variable domain (outside the CDR3, taken from reference TRBV18 and TRBJ1-6): NAGVMQNPRHLVRRRGQEARLRCSPMKGHSHVYWYRQLPEEGLKFMVYLQKENIIDESGMPKERFSAEFPKEGPSILRIQQVVRGDSAAYFCASSWTGGEDSPLHFGNGTRLTVT.

The rearrangement joins TRBV28 to TRBJ2-7; a weak D match, TRBD1 (6 bases). Trimming pared 3 bases from V and 2 bases from J, leaving 14 bases between. This CDR3 has 15 residues. Germline-derived CDR1 and CDR2 are MDHEN and SYDVKM. The CDR3 here is CASSFTRGFTYEQYF. DNA of the CDR3: TGTGCCAGCAGTTTCACCAGGGGTTTTACCTACGAGCAGTACTTC. Full variable domain (remainder filled in from reference TRBV28 and TRBJ2-7): DVKVTQSSRYLVKRTGEKVFLECVQDMDHENMFWYRQDPGLGLRLIYFSYDVKMKEKGDIPEGYSVSREKKERFSLILESASTNQTSMYLCASSFTRGFTYEQYFGPGTRLTVT.

This clone was counted only a few times. The junction shows a germline mismatch at one end, possibly a read error. The chain links TRBV30 to TRBJ2-2, with TRBD1 as a possible D gene (5 bases). The CDR3 length is 16 residues. CDR1 and CDR2 (germline): GTSNPN, SVGIG (reference sequence). The CDR3 bases are TGTGCCTGGAGTGTGTACCTATCAGGGAACGCCGGGGAGCTGTTTTTT. The encoded protein is CAWSVYLSGNAGELFF.

The DNA for the CDR3 is TGTGCCAGCAGCCAAGAAGAGGAGTTATTTTACTCTGAAGCTTTCTTT. This encodes CASSQEEELFYSEAFF. The V and J genes are TRBV4-2 and TRBJ1-1, with D unclear. This CDR3 spans 16 amino acids. Germline V gives CDR1 LGHNA, CDR2 YNFKEQ. The V end lost 0 bases, the J end lost 6 bases, and 17 bases lay between the germline ends.

By share, this clone counts as medium-sized. The chain links TRBV28 to TRBJ1-5, with D perhaps TRBD1 (5 bases). Germline assignment: CDR1 MDHEN and CDR2 SYDVKM. Deletions cut 0 bases from V and 0 bases from J, with 6 bases between. The CDR3 contains 15 residues. The chain's CDR3 is CASSLWGDSNQPQHF. CDR3 DNA sequence: TGTGCCAGCAGTTTATGGGGGGATAGCAATCAGCCCCAGCATTTT.

The table lists this clone with a few counts. The chain is built from TRBV4-1 and TRBJ2-7; D is possibly TRBD1 (6 bases). This CDR3 is 15 amino acids long. V was pared by 1 base and J by 3 bases, with 13 bases between. Germline V gene data show CDR1 as MGHRA and CDR2 as YSYEKL. The CDR3 is CASSQAHFRGYEQYF. CDR3 DNA sequence: TGCGCCAGCAGCCAAGCCCATTTCAGGGGCTACGAGCAGTACTTC.

This clone ranks as medium-sized (0.01 to 0.1%). This chain links TRBV30 with TRBJ1-5; D may be TRBD1 (5 bases). The CDR3 spans 13 residues. The V end was cut by 0 bases, the J end by 2 bases, with 5 bases between. The germline gives CDR1 GTSNPN, CDR2 SVGIG (reference sequence). As DNA, the CDR3 is TGTGCCTGGAGTGTAGGGGGCAATCAGCCCCAGCATTTT. It translates to CAWSVGGNQPQHF.

The gene calls are TRBV14 and TRBJ2-2; D remains unclear. The V gene's germline CDR1 is SGHDN and CDR2 FVKESK. Trimming left V 1 base short and J 7 bases short, with 4 bases between. CDR3 length equals 12 residues. The DNA for the CDR3 is TGTGCCAGCAGCCAAGGAATCGGGGAGCTGTTTTTT. Translated: CASSQGIGELFF. Full variable domain (outside the CDR3, taken from reference TRBV14 and TRBJ2-2): EAGVTQFPSHSVIEKGQTVTLRCDPISGHDNLYWYRRVMGKEIKFLLHFVKESKQDESGMPNNRFLAERTGGTYSTLKVQPAELEDSGVYFCASSQGIGELFFGEGSRLTVL.

The chain combines TRBV7-9 with TRBJ2-3; D is ambiguous. The CDR3 is 11 amino acids. Looked up from germline, CDR1 is SEHNR and CDR2 is FQNEAQ (reference sequence). Trimming stripped 5 bases from V and 4 bases from J, with 4 bases between. Here the CDR3 DNA reads TGTGCCAGCAGCGCGGCAGATACGCAGTATTTT. Translated: CASSAADTQYF.